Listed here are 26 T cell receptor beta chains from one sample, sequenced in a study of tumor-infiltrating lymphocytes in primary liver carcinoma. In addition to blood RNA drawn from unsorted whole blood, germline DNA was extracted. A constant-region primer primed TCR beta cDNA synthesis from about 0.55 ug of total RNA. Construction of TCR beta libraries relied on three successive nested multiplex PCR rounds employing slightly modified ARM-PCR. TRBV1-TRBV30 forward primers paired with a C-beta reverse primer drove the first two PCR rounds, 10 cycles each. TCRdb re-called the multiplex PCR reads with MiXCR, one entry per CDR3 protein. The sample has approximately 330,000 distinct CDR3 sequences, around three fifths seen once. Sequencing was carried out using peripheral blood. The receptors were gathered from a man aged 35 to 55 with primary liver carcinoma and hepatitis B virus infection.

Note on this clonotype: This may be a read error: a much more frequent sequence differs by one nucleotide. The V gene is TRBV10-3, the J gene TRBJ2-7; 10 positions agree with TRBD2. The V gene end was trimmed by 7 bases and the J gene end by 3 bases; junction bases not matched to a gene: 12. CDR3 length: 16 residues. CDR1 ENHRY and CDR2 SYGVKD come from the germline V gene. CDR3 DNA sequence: TGTGCCATCAACCGGGGGGCACTAGCGGGATTCTACGAGCAGTACTTC. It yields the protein CAINRGALAGFYEQYF.

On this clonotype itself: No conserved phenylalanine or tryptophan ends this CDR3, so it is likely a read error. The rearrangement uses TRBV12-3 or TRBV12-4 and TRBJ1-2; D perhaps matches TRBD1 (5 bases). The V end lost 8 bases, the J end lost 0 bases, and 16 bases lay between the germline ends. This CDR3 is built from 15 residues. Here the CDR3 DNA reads TGTGCCAGCGGGACTTCTACAGCAGCTAACTATGGCTACACCTGC. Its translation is CASGTSTAANYGYTC.

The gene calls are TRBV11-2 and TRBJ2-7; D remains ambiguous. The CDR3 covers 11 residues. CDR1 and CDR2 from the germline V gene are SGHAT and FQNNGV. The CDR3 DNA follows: TGTAGCAGCAGCCAACCCAACGCGCAGTACTTC. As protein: CSSSQPNAQYF.

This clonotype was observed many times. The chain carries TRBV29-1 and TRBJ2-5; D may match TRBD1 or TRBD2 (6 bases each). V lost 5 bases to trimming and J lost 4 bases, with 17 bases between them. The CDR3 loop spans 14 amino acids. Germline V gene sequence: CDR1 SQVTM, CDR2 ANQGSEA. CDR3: CSVQGGFRRETQYF. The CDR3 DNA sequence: TGCAGCGTTCAAGGGGGGTTCAGACGAGAGACCCAGTACTTC.

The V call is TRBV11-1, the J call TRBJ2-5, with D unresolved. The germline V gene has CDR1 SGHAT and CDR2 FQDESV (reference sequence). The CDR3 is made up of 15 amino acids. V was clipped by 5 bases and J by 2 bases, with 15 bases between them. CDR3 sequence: CASSLKQSLQETQYF. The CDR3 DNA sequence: TGTGCCAGCAGCCTTAAACAGTCCCTACAAGAGACCCAGTACTTC.

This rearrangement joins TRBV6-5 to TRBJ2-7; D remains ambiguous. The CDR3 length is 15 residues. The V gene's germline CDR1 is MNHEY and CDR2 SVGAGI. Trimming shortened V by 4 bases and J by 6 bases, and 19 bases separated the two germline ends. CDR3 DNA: TGTGCCAGCAGTTCCTCAGCCCTGATTGGGTCCGAGCAGTACTTC. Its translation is CASSSSALIGSEQYF.

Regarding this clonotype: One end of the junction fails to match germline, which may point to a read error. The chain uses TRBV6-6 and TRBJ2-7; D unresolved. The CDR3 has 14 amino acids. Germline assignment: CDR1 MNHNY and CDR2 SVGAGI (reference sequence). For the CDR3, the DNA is TGTGTCAGCAGTTACTCGACGCTGGTCTACGAGCAGTACTTC. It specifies CVSSYSTLVYEQYF.

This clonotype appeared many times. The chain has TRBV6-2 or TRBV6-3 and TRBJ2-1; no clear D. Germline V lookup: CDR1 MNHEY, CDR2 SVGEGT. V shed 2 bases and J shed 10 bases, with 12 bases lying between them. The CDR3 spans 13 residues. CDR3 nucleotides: TGTGCCAGCAGTTACGGGTATCCTGGGGAGCAGTTCTTC. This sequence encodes CASSYGYPGEQFF.

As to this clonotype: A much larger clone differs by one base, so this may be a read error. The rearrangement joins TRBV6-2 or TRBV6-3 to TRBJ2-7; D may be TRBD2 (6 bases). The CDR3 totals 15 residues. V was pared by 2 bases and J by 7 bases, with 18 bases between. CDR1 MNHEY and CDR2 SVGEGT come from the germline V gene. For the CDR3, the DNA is TGTGCCAGCAGTTACCGGGCCGCTAGCGTGGGAGAGCAGTACTTC. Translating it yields CASSYRAASVGEQYF.

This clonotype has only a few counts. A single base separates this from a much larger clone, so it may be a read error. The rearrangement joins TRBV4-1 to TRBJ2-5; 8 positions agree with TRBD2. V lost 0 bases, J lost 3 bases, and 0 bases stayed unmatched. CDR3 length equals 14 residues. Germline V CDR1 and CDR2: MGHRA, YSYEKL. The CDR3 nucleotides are TGCGCCAGCAGCCAAGATAGCGGGGAAGAGACCCAGTACTTC. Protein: CASSQDSGEETQYF.

CDR3 DNA: TGTGCCAGCAGCTTAGACAGCGGGCACTCCTACGCGGAGTACTTC. It translates to CASSLDSGHSYAEYF. V is TRBV11-2 and J is TRBJ2-7; tentative D call: TRBD2 (6 bases). The CDR3 is made up of 15 amino acids. Germline CDR1 is SGHAT and CDR2 is FQNNGV. V lost 0 bases, J lost 11 bases, and 20 bases lay in between.

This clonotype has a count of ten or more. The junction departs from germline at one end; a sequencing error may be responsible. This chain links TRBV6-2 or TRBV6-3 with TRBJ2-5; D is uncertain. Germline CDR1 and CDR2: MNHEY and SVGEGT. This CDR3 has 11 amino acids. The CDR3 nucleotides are TGCGCCAGCAGAACTCAAGAGACCCAGTACTTC. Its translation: CASRTQETQYF.

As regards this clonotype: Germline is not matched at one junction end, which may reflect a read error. The DNA for the CDR3 is TGCGCCAGCAGTCCCTCCGCGACTAGCGACTCCTACGAGCAGCACTTC. This codes for CASSPSATSDSYEQHF. The rearrangement joins TRBV5-1 to TRBJ2-7; 8 nucleotides align to TRBD2. The CDR3 is 16 residues long. Germline V gives CDR1 SGHRS, CDR2 YFSETQ.

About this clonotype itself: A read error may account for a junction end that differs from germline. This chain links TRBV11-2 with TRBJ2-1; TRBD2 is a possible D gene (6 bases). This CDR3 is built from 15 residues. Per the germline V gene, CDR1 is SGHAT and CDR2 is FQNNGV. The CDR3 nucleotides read TGTGCCAGTAGCTTATACGGGAGCGAGTACAATGAGCAGTTCTTC. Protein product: CASSLYGSEYNEQFF.

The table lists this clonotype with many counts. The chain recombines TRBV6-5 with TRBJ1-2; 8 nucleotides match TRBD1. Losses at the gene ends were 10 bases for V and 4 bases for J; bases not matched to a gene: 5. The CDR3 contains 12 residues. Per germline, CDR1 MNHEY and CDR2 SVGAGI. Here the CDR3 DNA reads TGTGCCATCAGGACAGGGAGCTATGGCTACACCTTC. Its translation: CAIRTGSYGYTF.

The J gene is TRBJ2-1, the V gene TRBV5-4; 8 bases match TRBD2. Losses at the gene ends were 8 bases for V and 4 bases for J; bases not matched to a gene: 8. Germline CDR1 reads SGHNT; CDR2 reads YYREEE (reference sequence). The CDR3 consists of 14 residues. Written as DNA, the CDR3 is TGTGCCAGGAAAAGCGGGAGAGATTACAATGAGCAGTTCTTC. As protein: CARKSGRDYNEQFF.

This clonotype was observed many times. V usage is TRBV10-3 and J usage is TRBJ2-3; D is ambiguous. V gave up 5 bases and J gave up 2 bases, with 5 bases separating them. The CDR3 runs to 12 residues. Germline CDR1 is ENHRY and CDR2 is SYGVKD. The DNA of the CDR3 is TGTGCCATCAGTAGAAACACAGATACGCAGTATTTT. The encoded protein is CAISRNTDTQYF.

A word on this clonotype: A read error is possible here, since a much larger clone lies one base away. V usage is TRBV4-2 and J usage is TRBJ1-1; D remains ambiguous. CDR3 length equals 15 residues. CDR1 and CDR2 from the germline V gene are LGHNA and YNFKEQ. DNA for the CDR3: TGTGCCAGCAACCAAGATGAGGGCGTAAACACTGAAGCTTTCTTT. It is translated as CASNQDEGVNTEAFF.

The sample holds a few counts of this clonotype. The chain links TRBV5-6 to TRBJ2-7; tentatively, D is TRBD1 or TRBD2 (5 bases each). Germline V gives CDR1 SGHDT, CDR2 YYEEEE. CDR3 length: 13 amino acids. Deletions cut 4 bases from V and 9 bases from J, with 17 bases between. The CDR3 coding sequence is TGTGCCAGCAGCGCTGGACCTGGGGGACGGCAGTACTTC. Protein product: CASSAGPGGRQYF.

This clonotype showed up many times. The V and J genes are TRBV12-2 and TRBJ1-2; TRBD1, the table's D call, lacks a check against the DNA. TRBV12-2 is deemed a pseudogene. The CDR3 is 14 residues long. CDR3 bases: TGTGCAAGTCGCTTAGCGGACAGAAACTATGGCTACACCTTC. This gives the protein CASRLADRNYGYTF.

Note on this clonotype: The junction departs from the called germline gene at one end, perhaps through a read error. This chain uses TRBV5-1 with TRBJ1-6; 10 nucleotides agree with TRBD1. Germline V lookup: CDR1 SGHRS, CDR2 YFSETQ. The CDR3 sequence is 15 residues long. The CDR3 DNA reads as TGCGCCAGCAGTCCAGGGACAGGGGCCAATTCACCCTTCCACTTT. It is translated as CASSPGTGANSPFHF.

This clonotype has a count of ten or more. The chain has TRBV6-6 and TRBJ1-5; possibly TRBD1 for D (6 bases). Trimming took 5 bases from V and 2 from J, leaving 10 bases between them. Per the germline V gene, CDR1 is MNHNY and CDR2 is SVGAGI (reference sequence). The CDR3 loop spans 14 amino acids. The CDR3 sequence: CASSEQGGNQPQHF. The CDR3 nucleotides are TGTGCCAGCAGTGAACAGGGCGGCAATCAGCCCCAGCATTTT.

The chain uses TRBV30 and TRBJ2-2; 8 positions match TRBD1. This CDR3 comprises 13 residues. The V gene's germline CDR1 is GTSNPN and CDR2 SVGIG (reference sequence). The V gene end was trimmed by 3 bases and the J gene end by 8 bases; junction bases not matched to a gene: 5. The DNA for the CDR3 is TGTGCCTGGAGGGACAGGGCCGAAGGGGAGCTGTTTTTT. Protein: CAWRDRAEGELFF.

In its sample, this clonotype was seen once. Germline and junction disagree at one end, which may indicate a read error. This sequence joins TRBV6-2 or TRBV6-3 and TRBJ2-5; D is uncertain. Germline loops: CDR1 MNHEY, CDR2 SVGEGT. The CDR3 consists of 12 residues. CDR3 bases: TGTGCCAGCAGTCACGTTCGCGAGAACCAGTACTTC. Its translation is CASSHVRENQYF.

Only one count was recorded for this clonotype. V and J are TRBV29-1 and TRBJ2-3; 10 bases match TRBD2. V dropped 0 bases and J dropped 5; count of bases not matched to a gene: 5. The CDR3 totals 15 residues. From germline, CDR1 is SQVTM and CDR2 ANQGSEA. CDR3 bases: TGCAGCGTTGAAGATCCTAGCGGGAGTGTAGATACGCAGTATTTT. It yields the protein CSVEDPSGSVDTQYF.

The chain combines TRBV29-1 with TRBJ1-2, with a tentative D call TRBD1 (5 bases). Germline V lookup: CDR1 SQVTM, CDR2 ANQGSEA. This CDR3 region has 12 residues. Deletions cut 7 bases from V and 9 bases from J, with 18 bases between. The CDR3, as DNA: TGCAGCGGGGCGGCAGGGCACGATAGCTACACCTTC. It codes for CSGAAGHDSYTF.